Listed here are 12 T cell receptor beta chains from one sample, sequenced in a study of early T cells in non-severe SARS-CoV-2 infection. MiXCR was run by TCRdb on the 5' RACE reads, yielding one entry per CDR3 protein. The sample holds 98,000 or so distinct CDR3 sequences, 9% to 13% seen once. The sample consisted of whole blood. The receptors come from an adult who was a healthcare worker with PCR-confirmed SARS-CoV-2 infection or an uninfected control (not recorded which).

A remark on this clonotype: A junction end diverges from the germline sequence, so it may reflect a read error. V and J are TRBV10-3 and TRBJ1-6, with D possibly matching TRBD1 (5 bases). Germline CDR1 is ENHRY and CDR2 is SYGVKD. The CDR3 is 16 amino acids. For the CDR3, the DNA is TGTGCCACCAGTCTCGGGGGGAGCTCCTATAATTCACCCCTCCACTTT. Translating gives CATSLGGSSYNSPLHF.

V usage is TRBV10-3 and J usage is TRBJ2-3; D might be TRBD1 or TRBD2, each matching 5 bases. CDR1 is ENHRY, CDR2 SYGVKD, per germline. Trimming removed 4 bases from V and 5 bases from J, with 10 bases in between. The CDR3 is made up of 13 amino acids. CDR3 residues: CAISGVGGDTQYF. CDR3 nucleotide sequence: TGTGCCATCAGTGGAGTTGGGGGAGATACGCAGTATTTT.

The sample holds a few counts of this clonotype. The chain has TRBV12-3 or TRBV12-4 and TRBJ2-1, with TRBD2 matching 12 bases. The junction had 6 bases not matched to a gene; V was cut back by 7 bases and J by 5 bases. This CDR3 contains 15 residues. As DNA, the CDR3 is TGTGCCAGCAAATCCACTAGCGGGAGGCACAATGAGCAGTTCTTC. Protein product: CASKSTSGRHNEQFF.

The rearrangement links TRBV10-1 to TRBJ2-4; a weak D match, TRBD2 (5 bases). CDR3 length: 12 amino acids. The germline V gene encodes CDR1 WNHNN and CDR2 SYGVQD (reference sequence). The V end was cut by 0 bases, the J end by 10 bases, with 7 bases between. The chain's CDR3 is CASSESGGIQYF. CDR3 nucleotide sequence: TGCGCCAGCAGTGAGTCTGGCGGGATTCAGTACTTC.

This clonotype was recorded many times. The chain is built from TRBV3-1 and TRBJ2-1; 9 positions agree with TRBD1. Germline-derived CDR1 and CDR2 are LGHDT and YNNKEL (reference sequence). Losses at the gene ends were 3 bases for V and 1 base for J; bases not matched to a gene: 1. This CDR3 comprises 15 residues. The CDR3 nucleotides are TGTGCCAGCAGCCAGGGACAGGGATCCTACAATGAGCAGTTCTTC. Its translation: CASSQGQGSYNEQFF.

A note on this clonotype: This may stem from a read error, because a much larger clone lies one nucleotide away. J is TRBJ2-1 and V is TRBV5-1, with 12 bases lining up with TRBD2. CDR3 length: 16 amino acids. V shed 3 bases, J shed 8 bases, and the junction held 9 bases outside the gene matches. Germline V gene lookup returns CDR1 SGHRS and CDR2 YFSETQ. CDR3 protein: CASSSGLAGLQDEQFF. CDR3 in DNA: TGCGCCAGCAGCTCAGGACTAGCGGGACTTCAAGATGAGCAGTTCTTC.

Ten or more counts support this clonotype. The chain is built from TRBV20-1 and TRBJ2-4; TRBD1 matches 8 bases. This CDR3 comprises 15 residues. The germline CDR1 and CDR2 sequences are DFQATT and SNEGSKA (reference sequence). The trim removed 4 bases at V and 1 base at J, leaving 6 bases unmatched. The CDR3 sequence: CSATDRALAKNIQYF. The CDR3 nucleotides read TGCAGTGCTACGGACAGGGCTCTTGCCAAAAACATTCAGTACTTC.

V usage is TRBV19 and J usage is TRBJ2-2, with 7 bases matching TRBD1. V gave up 0 bases and J gave up 9 bases; unmatched junction bases: 4. The CDR3 is 14 amino acids. Per germline, CDR1 LNHDA and CDR2 SQIVND (reference sequence). The CDR3 DNA reads as TGTGCCAGTAGTATAGAGAACAGGGGTAGGGAGCTGTTTTTT. It translates to CASSIENRGRELFF. The full variable domain, in which reference TRBV19 and TRBJ2-2 provide the parts outside the CDR3, is DGGITQSPKYLFRKEGQNVTLSCEQNLNHDAMYWYRQDPGQGLRLIYYSQIVNDFQKGDIAEGYSVSREKKESFPLTVTSAQKNPTAFYLCASSIENRGRELFFGEGSRLTVL.

This clonotype was seen only a few times. This rearrangement joins TRBV7-3 to TRBJ2-1; D may correspond to TRBD1 or TRBD2 (5 bases each). The CDR3 consists of 17 residues. The ends were cut back, 1 base at V and 0 bases at J, with 13 bases in the middle. CDR1 and CDR2 from the germline V gene are SGHTA and FQGTGA. The CDR3 DNA reads TGTGCCAGCAGCTTAAATCAACTTGGGGGCTCCTACAATGAGCAGTTCTTC. Encoded protein: CASSLNQLGGSYNEQFF.

This clonotype was counted only a few times. V gene TRBV29-1 combines with J gene TRBJ1-4; no clear D. CDR3 size: 12 residues. CDR1 and CDR2 (germline): SQVTM, ANQGSEA. V was cut by 6 bases and J by 8 bases, with 13 bases left in between. CDR3 nucleotides: TGCAGCGTCCTCGCGGGGAGCGAAAAACTGTTTTTT. Its translation: CSVLAGSEKLFF.

This clonotype was seen a handful of times. The rearrangement links TRBV7-2 to TRBJ2-3; D remains unclear. Germline-derived CDR1 and CDR2 are SGHTA and FQGNSA. Trimming pared 4 bases from V and 5 bases from J, leaving 19 bases between. This CDR3 is built from 16 residues. The CDR3 here is CASSSLTKEHRDTQYF. CDR3 nucleotides: TGTGCCAGCAGCTCCTTAACGAAGGAACACAGAGATACGCAGTATTTT. Looking up the rest from reference TRBV7-2 and TRBJ2-3 gives the full variable domain: GAGVSQSPSNKVTEKGKDVELRCDPISGHTALYWYRQSLGQGLEFLIYFQGNSAPDKSGLPSDRFSAERTGGSVSTLTIQRTQQEDSAVYLCASSSLTKEHRDTQYFGPGTRLTVL.

In this sample, this clonotype turned up many times. This chain joins TRBV5-1 and TRBJ2-7, with D maybe TRBD1 (6 bases). This CDR3 is built from 15 residues. Trimming left V 4 bases short and J 0 bases short, with 14 bases between. Germline values: CDR1 SGHRS, CDR2 YFSETQ. In DNA form, the CDR3 reads TGCGCCAGCAGCCCAAACTCACAGGGCTCCTACGAGCAGTACTTC. This gives the protein CASSPNSQGSYEQYF.